These 10 T cell receptor beta chains were all obtained from the same sample, sequenced in a study of shared clonotypes between healthy human individuals. The table came from immunoSEQ multiplex PCR; TCRdb's copy has only in-frame clones and leaves some out. The sample records around 2.5 million clones, under 95% being singletons. The specimen sequenced was naive CD4+ T cells from PBMCs. Subset in this sample: CD45RA+ positively selected. The origin of the receptors is a man aged 18 to 35 in good health. Some clones in this sample may be carry-over from other donors' samples.

The CDR3 nucleotides are TGTGCCAGCAGCCCAGGTGGGCCGGGAAACACCATATATTTT. Translation: CASSPGGPGNTIYF. The chain has TRBV7-7 and TRBJ1-3, with D hard to call. Germline CDR1 and CDR2: SSHAT and FNYEAQ (reference sequence). V lost 5 bases, J lost 4 bases, and 12 bases lay in between. The CDR3 covers 14 residues.

This chain joins TRBV19 and TRBJ1-3; D is uncertain. This CDR3 has 14 residues. The V gene's germline CDR1 is LNHDA and CDR2 SQIVND (reference sequence). V lost 8 bases, J lost 2 bases, and 13 bases lay in between. The CDR3 sequence is CASRLPGAGNTIYF. CDR3 DNA: TGTGCCAGTCGTCTCCCCGGAGCTGGAAACACCATATATTTT.

The rearrangement links TRBV6-5 to TRBJ2-7; 10 positions match TRBD2. V was clipped by 2 bases and J by 3 bases; unmatched bases: 7. The CDR3 extends over 16 amino acids. CDR1 and CDR2 (germline): MNHEY, SVGAGI. In DNA form, the CDR3 reads TGTGCCAGCAGTTACGCAGGACTAGCGGATCACTACGAGCAGTACTTC. Translation gives CASSYAGLADHYEQYF.

This chain uses TRBV7-9 with TRBJ2-7; 7 positions match TRBD2. The CDR3 has 15 amino acids. From germline, CDR1 is SEHNR and CDR2 FQNEAQ (reference sequence). V lost 0 bases and J lost 5; bases outside the gene matches: 7. The CDR3: CASSLAGGGTNEQYF. The CDR3 DNA sequence: TGTGCCAGCAGCTTAGCGGGCGGGGGAACGAACGAGCAGTACTTC.

As concerns this clone: This CDR3 is also generated by other DNA sequences in the sample. The J gene is TRBJ1-1, the V gene TRBV14; D not certain. Germline V gene data show CDR1 as SGHDN and CDR2 as FVKESK. The CDR3 sequence is 13 residues long. Trimming pared 4 bases from V and 0 bases from J, leaving 6 bases between. DNA for the CDR3: TGTGCCAGCAGCCCTTCAATGAACACTGAAGCTTTCTTT. The encoded protein is CASSPSMNTEAFF.

For this clone: Compared with germline, one end of the junction differs, possibly owing to a read error. The chain combines TRBV15 with TRBJ1-1, with a weak D call TRBD1 (6 bases). The germline V gene encodes CDR1 LNHNV and CDR2 YYDKDF (reference sequence). The CDR3 contains 15 residues. The chain's CDR3 is CATSGEPGGRAEAFF. The DNA for the CDR3 is TGTGCCACCAGCGGAGAGCCCGGGGGGCGAGCTGAAGCTTTCTTT.

This clone occurred once. V usage is TRBV5-1 and J usage is TRBJ2-7; the D call may be TRBD1 or TRBD2 (5 bases each). This CDR3 has 18 residues. Trimming removed 3 bases from V and 2 bases from J, with 24 bases in between. CDR1 and CDR2 (germline): SGHRS, YFSETQ. CDR3 amino acids: CASSSNTGGSRGPYEQYF. The CDR3 DNA reads as TGCGCCAGCAGCTCGAACACCGGAGGTAGTCGGGGCCCCTACGAGCAGTACTTC. Full variable domain (rest looked up from reference TRBV5-1 and TRBJ2-7): KAGVTQTPRYLIKTRGQQVTLSCSPISGHRSVSWYQQTPGQGLQFLFEYFSETQRNKGNFPGRFSGRQFSNSRSEMNVSTLELGDSALYLCASSSNTGGSRGPYEQYFGPGTRLTVT.

CDR3 protein: CASSPRTGFDQPQHF. The CDR3, as DNA: TGTGCCAGCTCACCAAGGACAGGGTTCGATCAGCCCCAGCATTTT. This sequence joins TRBV18 and TRBJ1-5; 8 nucleotides agree with TRBD1. This CDR3 is 15 amino acids long. Germline CDR1 reads KGHSH; CDR2 reads LQKENI. Losses at the gene ends were 2 bases for V and 5 bases for J; bases not matched to a gene: 5. The entire variable domain, with the rest obtained from reference TRBV18 and TRBJ1-5, is as follows: NAGVMQNPRHLVRRRGQEARLRCSPMKGHSHVYWYRQLPEEGLKFMVYLQKENIIDESGMPKERFSAEFPKEGPSILRIQQVVRGDSAAYFCASSPRTGFDQPQHFGDGTRLSIL.

This clone was detected only a few times. The chain combines TRBV19 with TRBJ2-2; maybe TRBD1 (6 bases). This CDR3 is 14 amino acids long. Germline V gene data show CDR1 as LNHDA and CDR2 as SQIVND (reference sequence). V dropped 2 bases and J dropped 3 bases, with 7 bases sitting between them. CDR3 bases: TGTGCCAGTAGTATAAGGGGGTACACCGGGGAGCTGTTTTTT. Residues: CASSIRGYTGELFF.

Of note for this clone: Other DNA sequences in the same sample also yield this CDR3. V gene TRBV18 combines with J gene TRBJ2-5; D unresolved. Germline V lookup: CDR1 KGHSH, CDR2 LQKENI. Deletions cut 2 bases from V and 2 bases from J, with 6 bases between. This CDR3 has 13 amino acids. The CDR3 DNA is TGTGCCAGCTCACCAAGGCAGCAAGAGACCCAGTACTTC. Its protein is CASSPRQQETQYF.